The T cell receptor (beta chain) described here comes from a study of CD8+CD57+ T cells in acquired aplastic anemia. Study-level information: The sorted CD4+ and CD8+ cells yielded an average around 3.4 ug of DNA.

Germline V CDR1 and CDR2: SGHAT, FQNNGV. There are 14 residues in the CDR3. V was pared by 6 bases and J by 4 bases, with 6 bases of the junction left unmatched. Notes on this clonotype: Its target is not known.

Overall study findings and caveats: The number of CD8+ CDR3 sequences shared by patients and controls was twenty-nine.

The TCR beta profiling, which covered VDJ combination and CDR3 sequence, was carried out using genomic DNA as the template. In TCRdb, the reads were re-called with MiXCR into one record per CDR3 protein. The sample has 150,000 to 200,000 distinct CDR3 sequences, 55% to 75% seen once. This TCR derives from a human donor in good health. J is TRBJ2-7 and V is TRBV11-2; 10 bases align to TRBD2. Sequenced sample: sorted CD4+, CD8+, or CD8+CD57+ T cells (not recorded which) from PBMCs. The CDR3 loop reads CASRHSGRRYEQYF. The CDR3 DNA sequence: TGTGCCAGCAGACATAGCGGGAGGCGGTACGAGCAGTACTTC.